Below are 29 T cell receptor beta chains sequenced from a single sample in a study of blood T cell repertoires in COVID-19. Assay used: immunoSEQ multiplex PCR; TCRdb lists only in-frame clones, some missing. The table includes about 380,000 clones, more than 70% detected once. The sample was PBMCs or T cells enriched from blood (not recorded which). The receptors shown here come from a man between 25 and 39 years old who had recovered from COVID-19.

The genes are TRBV6-5 and TRBJ2-5; a weak D match, TRBD1 (7 bases). The CDR3 has 14 residues. The V gene's germline CDR1 is MNHEY and CDR2 SVGAGI. Deletions cut 6 bases from V and 7 bases from J, with 18 bases between. CDR3 bases: TGTGCCAGCAGGGGGACAGCCGCGGAGGGGACCCAGTACTTC. Residues: CASRGTAAEGTQYF.

The V and J genes are TRBV12-5 and TRBJ1-5; perhaps TRBD1 as D (6 bases). The CDR3 runs 14 residues. Trimming left V 3 bases short and J 6 bases short, with 12 bases between. Germline CDR1 and CDR2: LGHNT and FRNRAP. CDR3 residues: CASGFWGRAQPQHF. CDR3 DNA: TGTGCTAGTGGTTTTTGGGGGCGGGCTCAGCCCCAGCATTTT.

The table lists this clone with a count of one. The DNA for the CDR3 is TGTGCCAGCAGCAGCCGGGACACTCACTCCTACGAGCAGTACTTC. Protein product: CASSSRDTHSYEQYF. The chain employs TRBV5-8 and TRBJ2-7, with D possibly being TRBD1 (6 bases). Trimming stripped 4 bases from V and 0 bases from J, with 14 bases between. The germline CDR1 and CDR2 sequences are SGHTS and YDEGEE. The CDR3 has 15 amino acids.

This chain uses TRBV19 with TRBJ1-5, with D unresolved. Trimming took 1 base from V and 1 from J, leaving 8 bases between them. CDR3 length: 15 residues. Germline assignment: CDR1 LNHDA and CDR2 SQIVND (reference sequence). This CDR3 is CASSIAGRSNQPQHF. The CDR3 nucleotides read TGTGCCAGTAGTATAGCTGGGCGCAGCAATCAGCCCCAGCATTTT. Variable domain in full (rest from reference TRBV19 and TRBJ1-5): DGGITQSPKYLFRKEGQNVTLSCEQNLNHDAMYWYRQDPGQGLRLIYYSQIVNDFQKGDIAEGYSVSREKKESFPLTVTSAQKNPTAFYLCASSIAGRSNQPQHFGDGTRLSIL.

V gene TRBV27 combines with J gene TRBJ1-6; D may be TRBD1 (5 bases). Germline values: CDR1 MNHEY, CDR2 SMNVEV (reference sequence). CDR3 size: 19 residues. Trimming stripped 3 bases from V and 8 bases from J, with 26 bases between. The DNA for the CDR3 is TGTGCCAGCAGTTTTCGGGCATTGACGGACACTTGGGGGGATTCACCCCTCCACTTT. Encoded protein: CASSFRALTDTWGDSPLHF.

The chain employs TRBV6-5 and TRBJ2-7, with D perhaps matching TRBD1 (6 bases). V gave up 8 bases and J gave up 5 bases, with 16 bases separating them. The CDR3 contains 13 residues. Germline loops: CDR1 MNHEY, CDR2 SVGAGI. DNA for the CDR3: TGTGCCAGCTCTTCTCAAAACAGGGACGAGCAGTACTTC. Protein product: CASSSQNRDEQYF.

The V gene is TRBV5-1, the J gene TRBJ1-2; the D is unclear. The CDR3 covers 15 residues. CDR1 is SGHRS and CDR2 is YFSETQ in the germline V gene. Trimming took 3 bases from V and 3 from J, leaving 15 bases between them. CDR3 DNA sequence: TGCGCCAGCAGCTCGTTGACATCTTCGGACTATGGCTACACCTTC. The encoded protein is CASSSLTSSDYGYTF.

This chain connects TRBV28 to TRBJ2-5, with 9 positions matching TRBD1. J gave up 2 bases and V 3 bases, and 4 bases lay outside the gene matches. CDR3 length equals 15 residues. The germline V gene has CDR1 MDHEN and CDR2 SYDVKM. CDR3 region: CASSFAGQGQETQYF. In DNA, the CDR3 is TGTGCCAGCAGTTTTGCCGGACAGGGGCAAGAGACCCAGTACTTC.

V and J are TRBV12-5 and TRBJ1-2; D is uncertain. Trimming removed 5 bases at V and 7 bases at J, with 17 bases between. In germline, CDR1 is LGHNT, CDR2 FRNRAP. The CDR3 spans 14 residues. The chain's CDR3 is CASGPGSMAVGYTF. In DNA form, the CDR3 reads TGTGCTAGTGGTCCCGGTTCCATGGCGGTTGGCTACACCTTC.

The chain links TRBV11-3 to TRBJ1-1; D is unclear. The CDR3 contains 14 residues. Germline V gene data show CDR1 as SGHNT and CDR2 as YENEEA. Trimming stripped 4 bases from V and 4 bases from J, with 13 bases between. The DNA of the CDR3 is TGTGCCAGCAGCTCGGCGGAGTCGAGCACTGAAGCTTTCTTT. It translates to CASSSAESSTEAFF.

The rearrangement links TRBV23-1 to TRBJ1-2, with D tentatively TRBD1 (6 bases). TRBV23-1 is known as an ORF, though its function is uncertain. The V end lost 7 bases, the J end lost 2 bases, and 23 bases lay between the germline ends. The CDR3 is made up of 17 amino acids. The CDR3 DNA is TGCGCCAGCACCTTCTCGGGGCGGCAGGGGTGCAACTATGGCTACACCTTC. It codes for CASTFSGRQGCNYGYTF.

V usage is TRBV11-2 and J usage is TRBJ2-2, with a weak D call TRBD2 (5 bases). V lost 0 bases, J lost 7 bases, and 9 bases lay in between. Germline V CDR1 and CDR2: SGHAT, FQNNGV. This CDR3 has 14 amino acids. The CDR3 DNA is TGTGCCAGCAGCTTAGATCGCCGGGGCGGGGAGCTGTTTTTT. This gives the protein CASSLDRRGGELFF.

The chain couples TRBV9 to TRBJ1-6; 8 bases agree with TRBD1. The CDR3 runs 15 residues. Germline V gene data show CDR1 as SGDLS and CDR2 as YYNGEE. The V segment lost 4 bases and the J segment 6 bases; nucleotides outside the gene matches: 6. CDR3 loop: CASSPTGALNSPLHF. In DNA, the CDR3 is TGTGCCAGCAGCCCGACAGGGGCTCTTAATTCACCCCTCCACTTT.

The V gene is TRBV5-6, the J gene TRBJ1-3; 7 nucleotides line up with TRBD1. The CDR3 totals 14 residues. The ends lost 2 bases at V and 5 bases at J; junction bases unmatched: 4. Germline lookup yields CDR1 SGHDT and CDR2 YYEEEE. CDR3 loop: CASSLRDSRNTIYF. As DNA, the CDR3 is TGTGCCAGCAGCTTAAGGGACAGCAGAAACACCATATATTTT.

This clone appeared a single time. V and J are TRBV3-1 (or the pseudogene TRBV3-2) and TRBJ1-2, with 7 positions matching TRBD1. The CDR3 length is 13 residues. The J segment lost 4 bases and the V segment lost 4 bases, leaving 3 bases of the junction unmatched. Germline values: CDR1 LGHDT, CDR2 YNNKEL (reference sequence). In DNA, the CDR3 is TGTGCCAGCAGCCCCAACAGGGGCTATGGCTACACCTTC. Protein sequence: CASSPNRGYGYTF.

V is TRBV5-6 and J is TRBJ2-2, with 8 bases identical to TRBD2. The CDR3 runs 16 residues. Germline lookup yields CDR1 SGHDT and CDR2 YYEEEE. V lost 0 bases and J lost 4; bases outside the gene matches: 5. This CDR3 reads CASSLESGGRTGELFF. CDR3 in DNA: TGTGCCAGCAGCTTGGAAAGCGGGGGTCGCACCGGGGAGCTGTTTTTT.

The V gene is TRBV4-1, the J gene TRBJ1-2; tentatively, D is TRBD1 (5 bases). Deletions cut 0 bases from V and 8 bases from J, with 13 bases between. The germline V gene has CDR1 MGHRA and CDR2 YSYEKL. The CDR3 is 14 residues long. Here the CDR3 reads CASSQERGTRGYTF. DNA for the CDR3: TGCGCCAGCAGCCAAGAACGGGGGACGAGGGGCTACACCTTC.

The CDR3 is CAIGDRGETEAFF. The CDR3 region has the DNA TGTGCCATCGGGGACAGGGGGGAAACTGAAGCTTTCTTT. This chain joins TRBV10-3 and TRBJ1-1; 11 bases align to TRBD1. There are 13 residues in the CDR3. The V and J ends lost 8 bases and 5 bases, in that order; junction bases with no gene match: 4. The germline CDR1 and CDR2 sequences are ENHRY and SYGVKD.

Written as DNA, the CDR3 is TGTGCCACCAGCAGAGATGACAGGGATAACACTGAAGCTTTCTTT. It translates to CATSRDDRDNTEAFF. The gene calls are TRBV15 and TRBJ1-1, with TRBD1 matching 7 bases. CDR3 length: 15 amino acids. CDR1 is LNHNV and CDR2 is YYDKDF in the germline V gene (reference sequence). V lost 0 bases, J lost 2 bases, and 3 bases stayed unmatched.

The chain has TRBV18 and TRBJ2-7, with D unclear. V was trimmed by 5 bases and J by 7 bases, leaving 9 bases between them. The CDR3 runs to 11 residues. In germline, CDR1 is KGHSH, CDR2 LQKENI. In nucleotides, the CDR3 is TGTGCCAGCTCAAATCCGACAGAGCAGTACTTC. This encodes CASSNPTEQYF.

The rearrangement uses TRBV4-2 and TRBJ2-1; 14 nucleotides align to TRBD2. The V segment lost 5 bases and the J segment 4 bases; nucleotides outside the gene matches: 10. CDR1 and CDR2 from the germline V gene are LGHNA and YNFKEQ. This CDR3 region has 18 residues. CDR3 bases: TGTGCCAGCAGCTCCCGGACTAGCGGGGGGTCAAAATACAATGAGCAGTTCTTC. It is translated as CASSSRTSGGSKYNEQFF.

The chain carries TRBV6-1 and TRBJ1-5; 12 nucleotides align to TRBD1. Germline assignment: CDR1 MNHNS and CDR2 SASEGT. J was trimmed by 6 bases and V by 4 bases; bases with no gene match: 10. The CDR3 consists of 17 residues. The CDR3 spells CASSGDRGRTSGQPQHF. CDR3 DNA sequence: TGTGCCAGCAGTGGGGACAGGGGGCGAACGAGCGGTCAGCCCCAGCATTTT.

On this clone: At one boundary the junction diverges from the germline segment, which might be a read error. The chain couples TRBV19 to TRBJ1-4; the D is unclear. CDR3 length: 13 residues. Germline loops: CDR1 LNHDA, CDR2 SQIVND (reference sequence). CDR3: CASSIDRPPTAVF. The CDR3 DNA is TGTGCCAGTAGTATAGACAGACCCCCGACCGCGGTTTTT.

The V and J genes are TRBV5-1 and TRBJ2-5, with 8 bases matching TRBD2. Germline V gene sequence: CDR1 SGHRS, CDR2 YFSETQ. This CDR3 is built from 14 residues. V was clipped by 6 bases and J by 2 bases; unmatched bases: 6. CDR3 region: CASTLAGGQETQYF. CDR3 DNA sequence: TGCGCCAGCACCCTGGCGGGGGGACAAGAGACCCAGTACTTC.

V is TRBV27 and J is TRBJ1-6; 11 bases fit TRBD1. The germline CDR1 and CDR2 sequences are MNHEY and SMNVEV (reference sequence). Trimming cost V 3 bases and J 10 bases; bases outside gene matches: 5. There are 15 residues in the CDR3. This CDR3 is CASSLGTGGGSPLHF. DNA of the CDR3: TGTGCCAGCAGTTTGGGGACAGGGGGAGGCTCACCCCTCCACTTT.

The chain employs TRBV6-1 and TRBJ2-3, with 8 positions matching TRBD1. Trimming at V came to 4 bases and at J to 3 bases, leaving 9 bases not matched to a gene. The CDR3 length is 16 residues. Germline V gene data show CDR1 as MNHNS and CDR2 as SASEGT. CDR3 in amino acids: CASSVLDRGGTDTQYF. As DNA, the CDR3 is TGTGCCAGCAGTGTCTTAGACAGGGGCGGGACAGATACGCAGTATTTT.

This chain links TRBV27 with TRBJ1-5; D ambiguous. V shed 5 bases and J shed 5 bases, with 19 bases lying between them. The CDR3 sequence is 16 residues long. Germline CDR1 MNHEY, CDR2 SMNVEV (reference sequence). Here the CDR3 reads CASSPSTPWEHQPQHF. The CDR3 nucleotides are TGTGCCAGCAGTCCATCGACTCCCTGGGAGCATCAGCCCCAGCATTTT.

This CDR3 is CAISASDRGLYGYTF. CDR3 nucleotide sequence: TGTGCCATCAGTGCCAGTGACAGGGGGCTATATGGCTACACCTTC. The chain has TRBV10-3 and TRBJ1-2, with 10 bases lining up with TRBD1. V shed 4 bases, J shed 5 bases, and the junction held 7 bases outside the gene matches. Germline CDR1 ENHRY, CDR2 SYGVKD. CDR3 length: 15 amino acids.

The gene calls are TRBV10-3 and TRBJ1-1; D is ambiguous. The CDR3 is 11 amino acids. The V end was cut by 6 bases, the J end by 5 bases, with 7 bases between. Germline V lookup: CDR1 ENHRY, CDR2 SYGVKD. The CDR3 region is CAISETTEAFF. CDR3 DNA: TGTGCCATCAGCGAAACAACTGAAGCTTTCTTT.